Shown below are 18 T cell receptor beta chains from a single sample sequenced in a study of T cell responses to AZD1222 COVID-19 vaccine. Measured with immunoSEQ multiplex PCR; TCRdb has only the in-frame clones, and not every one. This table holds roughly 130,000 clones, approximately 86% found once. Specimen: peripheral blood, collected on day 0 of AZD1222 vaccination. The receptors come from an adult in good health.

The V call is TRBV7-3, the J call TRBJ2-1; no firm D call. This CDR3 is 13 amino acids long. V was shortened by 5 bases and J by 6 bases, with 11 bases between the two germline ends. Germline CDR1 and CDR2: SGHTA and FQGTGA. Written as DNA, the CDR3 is TGTGCCAGCAGCCCCCGTTCCGTCAATGAGCAGTTCTTC. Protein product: CASSPRSVNEQFF.

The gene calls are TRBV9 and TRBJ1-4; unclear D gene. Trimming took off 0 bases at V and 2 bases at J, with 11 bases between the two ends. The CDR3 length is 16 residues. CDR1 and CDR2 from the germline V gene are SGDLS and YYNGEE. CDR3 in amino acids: CASSVDPGTTNEKLFF. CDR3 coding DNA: TGTGCCAGCAGCGTAGATCCGGGAACCACTAATGAAAAACTGTTTTTT.

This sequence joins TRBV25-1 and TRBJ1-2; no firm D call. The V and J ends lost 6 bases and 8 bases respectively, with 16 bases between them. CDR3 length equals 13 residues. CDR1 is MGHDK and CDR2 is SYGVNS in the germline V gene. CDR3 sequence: CASSMGGASGYTF. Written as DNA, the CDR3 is TGTGCCAGCAGCATGGGAGGTGCCTCCGGCTACACCTTC.

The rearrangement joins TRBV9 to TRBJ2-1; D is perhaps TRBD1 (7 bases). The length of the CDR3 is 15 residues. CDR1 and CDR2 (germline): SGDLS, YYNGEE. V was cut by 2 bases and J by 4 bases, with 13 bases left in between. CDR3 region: CASSVGGQSYNEQFF. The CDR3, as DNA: TGTGCCAGCAGCGTGGGGGGACAGTCTTACAATGAGCAGTTCTTC.

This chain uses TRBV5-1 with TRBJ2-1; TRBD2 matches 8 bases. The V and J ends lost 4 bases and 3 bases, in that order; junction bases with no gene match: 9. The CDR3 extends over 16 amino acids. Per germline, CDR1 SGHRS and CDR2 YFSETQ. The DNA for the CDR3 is TGCGCCAGCAGCCGGGCCTCGGGAGGGCTCTACAATGAGCAGTTCTTC. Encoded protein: CASSRASGGLYNEQFF. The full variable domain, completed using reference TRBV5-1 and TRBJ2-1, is KAGVTQTPRYLIKTRGQQVTLSCSPISGHRSVSWYQQTPGQGLQFLFEYFSETQRNKGNFPGRFSGRQFSNSRSEMNVSTLELGDSALYLCASSRASGGLYNEQFFGPGTRLTVL.

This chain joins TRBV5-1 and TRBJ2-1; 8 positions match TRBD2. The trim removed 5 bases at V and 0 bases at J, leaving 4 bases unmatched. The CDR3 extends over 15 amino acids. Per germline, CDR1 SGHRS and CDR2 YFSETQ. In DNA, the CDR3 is TGCGCCAGCAGGAGCGGGGGAAGCTCCTACAATGAGCAGTTCTTC. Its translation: CASRSGGSSYNEQFF.

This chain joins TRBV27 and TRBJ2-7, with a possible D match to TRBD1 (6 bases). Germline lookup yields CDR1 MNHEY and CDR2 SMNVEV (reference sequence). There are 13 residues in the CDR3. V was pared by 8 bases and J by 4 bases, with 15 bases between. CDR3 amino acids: CASGTGTLYEQYF. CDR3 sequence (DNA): TGTGCCAGCGGTACAGGGACACTATACGAGCAGTACTTC.

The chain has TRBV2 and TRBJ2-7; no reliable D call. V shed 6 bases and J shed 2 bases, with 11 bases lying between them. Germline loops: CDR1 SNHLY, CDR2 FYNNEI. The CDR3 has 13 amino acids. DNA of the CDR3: TGTGCCAGCAGGGAACATGGAACCTACGAGCAGTACTTC. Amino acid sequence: CASREHGTYEQYF.

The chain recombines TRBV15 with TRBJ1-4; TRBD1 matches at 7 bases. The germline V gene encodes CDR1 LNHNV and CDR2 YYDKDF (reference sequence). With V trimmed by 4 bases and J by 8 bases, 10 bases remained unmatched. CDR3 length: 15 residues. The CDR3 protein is CATSTRQGGWEKLFF. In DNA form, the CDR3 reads TGTGCCACCAGCACCCGACAGGGAGGATGGGAAAAACTGTTTTTT.

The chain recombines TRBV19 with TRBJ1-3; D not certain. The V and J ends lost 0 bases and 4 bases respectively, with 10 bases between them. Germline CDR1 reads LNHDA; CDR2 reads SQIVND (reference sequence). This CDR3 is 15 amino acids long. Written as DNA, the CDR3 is TGTGCCAGTAGTATAGATCCTGAGCTGGGAAACACCATATATTTT. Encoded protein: CASSIDPELGNTIYF. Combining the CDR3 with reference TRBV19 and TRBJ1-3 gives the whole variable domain DGGITQSPKYLFRKEGQNVTLSCEQNLNHDAMYWYRQDPGQGLRLIYYSQIVNDFQKGDIAEGYSVSREKKESFPLTVTSAQKNPTAFYLCASSIDPELGNTIYFGEGSWLTVV.

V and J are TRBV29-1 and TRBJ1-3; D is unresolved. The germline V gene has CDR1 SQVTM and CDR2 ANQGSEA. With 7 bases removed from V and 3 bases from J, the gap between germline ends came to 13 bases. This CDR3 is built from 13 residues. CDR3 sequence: CSAHPARGNTIYF. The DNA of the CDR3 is TGCAGCGCCCATCCTGCCCGTGGAAACACCATATATTTT. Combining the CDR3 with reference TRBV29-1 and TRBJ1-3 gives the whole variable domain SAVISQKPSRDICQRGTSLTIQCQVDSQVTMMFWYRQQPGQSLTLIATANQGSEATYESGFVIDKFPISRPNLTFSTLTVSNMSPEDSSIYLCSAHPARGNTIYFGEGSWLTVV.

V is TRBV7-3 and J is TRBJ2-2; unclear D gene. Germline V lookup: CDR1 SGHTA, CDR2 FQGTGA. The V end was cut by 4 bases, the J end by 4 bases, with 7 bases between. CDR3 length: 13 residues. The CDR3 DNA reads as TGTGCCAGCAGCTCCGACACCACCGGGGAGCTGTTTTTT. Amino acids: CASSSDTTGELFF.

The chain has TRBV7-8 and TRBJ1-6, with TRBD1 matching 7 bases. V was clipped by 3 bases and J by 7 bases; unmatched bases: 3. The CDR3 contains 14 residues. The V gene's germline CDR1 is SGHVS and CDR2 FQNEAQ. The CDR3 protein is CASSFRDSNSPLHF. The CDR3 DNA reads TGTGCCAGCAGCTTCCGGGACAGCAATTCACCCCTCCACTTT.

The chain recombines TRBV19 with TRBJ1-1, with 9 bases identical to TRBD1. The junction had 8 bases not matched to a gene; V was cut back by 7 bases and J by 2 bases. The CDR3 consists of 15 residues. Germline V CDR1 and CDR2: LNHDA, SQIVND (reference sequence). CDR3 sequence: CASIPAQGANTEAFF. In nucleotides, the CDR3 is TGTGCCAGTATTCCAGCACAGGGGGCTAACACTGAAGCTTTCTTT.

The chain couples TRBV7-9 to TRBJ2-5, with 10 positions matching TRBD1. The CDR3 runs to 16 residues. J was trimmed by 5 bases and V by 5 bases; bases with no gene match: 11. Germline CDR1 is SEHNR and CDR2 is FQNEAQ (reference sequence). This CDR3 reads CASSKTGTGEGETQYF. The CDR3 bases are TGTGCCAGCAGCAAAACCGGGACAGGGGAGGGGGAGACCCAGTACTTC.

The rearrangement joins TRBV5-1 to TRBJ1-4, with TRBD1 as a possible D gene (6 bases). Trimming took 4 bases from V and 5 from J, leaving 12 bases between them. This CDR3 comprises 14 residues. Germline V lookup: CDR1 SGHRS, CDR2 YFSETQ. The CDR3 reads CASSLEGGNEKLFF. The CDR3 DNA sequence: TGCGCCAGCAGCCTCGAGGGGGGGAATGAAAAACTGTTTTTT.

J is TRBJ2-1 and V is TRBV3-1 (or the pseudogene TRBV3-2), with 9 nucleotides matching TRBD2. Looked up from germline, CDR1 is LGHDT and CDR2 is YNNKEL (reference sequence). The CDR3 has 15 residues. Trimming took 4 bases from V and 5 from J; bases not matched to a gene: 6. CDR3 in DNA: TGTGCCAGCAGCCGGGATAGCGGGGGAAACAATGAGCAGTTCTTC. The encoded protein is CASSRDSGGNNEQFF.

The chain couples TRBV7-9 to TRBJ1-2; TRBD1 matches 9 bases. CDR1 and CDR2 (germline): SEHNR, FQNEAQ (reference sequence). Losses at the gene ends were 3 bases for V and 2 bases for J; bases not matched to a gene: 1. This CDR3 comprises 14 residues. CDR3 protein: CASSFGTGNYGYTF. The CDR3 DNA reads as TGTGCCAGCAGCTTTGGGACAGGGAACTATGGCTACACCTTC.